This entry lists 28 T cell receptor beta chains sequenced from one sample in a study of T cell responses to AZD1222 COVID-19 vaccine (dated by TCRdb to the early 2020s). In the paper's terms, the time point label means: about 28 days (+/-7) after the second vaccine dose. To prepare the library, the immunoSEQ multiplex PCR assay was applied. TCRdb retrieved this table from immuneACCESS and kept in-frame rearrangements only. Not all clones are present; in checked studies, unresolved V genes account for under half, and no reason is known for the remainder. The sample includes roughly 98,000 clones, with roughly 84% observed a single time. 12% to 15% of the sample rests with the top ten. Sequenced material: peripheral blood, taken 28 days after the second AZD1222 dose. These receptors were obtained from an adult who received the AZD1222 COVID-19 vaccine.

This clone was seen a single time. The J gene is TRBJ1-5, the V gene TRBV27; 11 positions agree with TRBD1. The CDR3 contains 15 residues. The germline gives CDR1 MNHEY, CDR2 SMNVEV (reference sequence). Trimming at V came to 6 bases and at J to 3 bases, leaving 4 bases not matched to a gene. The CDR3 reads CASSWTGGVNQPQHF. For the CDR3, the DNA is TGTGCCAGCAGCTGGACAGGGGGCGTCAATCAGCCCCAGCATTTT.

The CDR3 DNA reads as TGTGCCAGCAGCTTACTAAGGCTGAGGGGGCCAGAGACCCAGTACTTC. Protein product: CASSLLRLRGPETQYF. The genes are TRBV11-1 and TRBJ2-5; 7 positions agree with TRBD1. The germline V gene encodes CDR1 SGHAT and CDR2 FQDESV (reference sequence). The CDR3 covers 16 residues. After removal of 2 bases from V and 4 bases from J, the junction contained 10 bases not matched to a gene.

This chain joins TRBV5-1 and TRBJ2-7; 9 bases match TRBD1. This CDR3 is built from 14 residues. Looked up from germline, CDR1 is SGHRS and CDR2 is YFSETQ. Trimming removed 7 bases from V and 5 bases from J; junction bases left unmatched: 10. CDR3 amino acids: CASAPGQGFNEQYF. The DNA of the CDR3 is TGCGCCAGCGCTCCGGGACAGGGTTTCAACGAGCAGTACTTC.

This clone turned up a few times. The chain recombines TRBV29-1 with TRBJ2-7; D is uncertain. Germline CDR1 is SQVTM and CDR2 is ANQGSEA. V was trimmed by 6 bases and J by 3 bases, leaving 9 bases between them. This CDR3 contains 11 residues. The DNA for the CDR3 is TGCAGCGTCAACGACCGCTACGAGCAGTACTTC. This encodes CSVNDRYEQYF.

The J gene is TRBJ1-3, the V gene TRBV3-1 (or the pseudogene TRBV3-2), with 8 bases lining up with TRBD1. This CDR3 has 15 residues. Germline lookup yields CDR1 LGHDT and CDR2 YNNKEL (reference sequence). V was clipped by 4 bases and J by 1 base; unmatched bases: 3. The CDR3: CASSLRTGSGNTIYF. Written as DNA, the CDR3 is TGTGCCAGCAGCCTCAGGACAGGGTCTGGAAACACCATATATTTT.

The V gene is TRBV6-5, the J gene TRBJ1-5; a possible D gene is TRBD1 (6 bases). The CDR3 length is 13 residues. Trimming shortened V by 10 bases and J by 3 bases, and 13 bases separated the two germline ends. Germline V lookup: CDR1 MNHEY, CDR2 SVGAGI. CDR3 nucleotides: TGTGCCACCAAGACAGGTGACAATCAGCCCCAGCATTTT. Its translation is CATKTGDNQPQHF.

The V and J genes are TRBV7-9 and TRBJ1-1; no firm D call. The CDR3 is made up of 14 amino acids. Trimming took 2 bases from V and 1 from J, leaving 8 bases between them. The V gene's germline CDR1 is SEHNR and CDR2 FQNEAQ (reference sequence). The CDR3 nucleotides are TGTGCCAGCAGCTTACTGGAGGGGAACACTGAAGCTTTCTTT. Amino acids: CASSLLEGNTEAFF.

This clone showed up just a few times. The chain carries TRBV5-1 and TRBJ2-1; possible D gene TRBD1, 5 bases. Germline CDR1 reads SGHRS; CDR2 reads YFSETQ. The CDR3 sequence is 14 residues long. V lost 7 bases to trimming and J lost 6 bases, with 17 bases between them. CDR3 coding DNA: TGCGCCAGCCATTTGACAGAAAACAGCAATGAGCAGTTCTTC. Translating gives CASHLTENSNEQFF.

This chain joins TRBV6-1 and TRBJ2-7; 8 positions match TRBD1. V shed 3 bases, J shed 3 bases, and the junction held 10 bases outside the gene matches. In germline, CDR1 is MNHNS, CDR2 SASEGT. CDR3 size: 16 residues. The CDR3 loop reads CASSDFGQGLNYEQYF. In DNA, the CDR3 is TGTGCCAGCAGTGATTTCGGACAGGGCCTCAACTACGAGCAGTACTTC.

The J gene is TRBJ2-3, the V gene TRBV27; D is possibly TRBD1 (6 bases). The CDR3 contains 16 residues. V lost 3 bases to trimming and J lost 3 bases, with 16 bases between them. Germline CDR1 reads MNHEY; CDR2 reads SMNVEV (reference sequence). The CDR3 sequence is CASSFRQAVGTDTQYF. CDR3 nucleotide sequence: TGTGCCAGCAGTTTTCGACAGGCGGTAGGGACAGATACGCAGTATTTT.

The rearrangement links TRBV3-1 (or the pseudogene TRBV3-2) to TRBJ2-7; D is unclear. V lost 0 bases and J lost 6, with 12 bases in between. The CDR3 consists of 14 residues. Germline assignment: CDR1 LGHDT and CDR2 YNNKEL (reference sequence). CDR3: CASSQDLETGEQYF. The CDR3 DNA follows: TGTGCCAGCAGCCAAGATTTAGAAACTGGCGAGCAGTACTTC.

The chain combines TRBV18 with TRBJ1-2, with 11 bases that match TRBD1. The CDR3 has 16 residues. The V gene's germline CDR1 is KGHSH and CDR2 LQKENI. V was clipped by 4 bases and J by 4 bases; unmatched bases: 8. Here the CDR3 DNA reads TGTGCCAGCTCACGAGGACAGGGGGCGCTGGGCTATGGCTACACCTTC. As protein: CASSRGQGALGYGYTF.

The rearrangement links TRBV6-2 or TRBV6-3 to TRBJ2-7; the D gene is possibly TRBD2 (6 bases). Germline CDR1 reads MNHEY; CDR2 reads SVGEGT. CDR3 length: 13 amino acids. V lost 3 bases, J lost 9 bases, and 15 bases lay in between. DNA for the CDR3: TGTGCCAGCAGTTATACTAGCTCGGGCGTGCAGTACTTC. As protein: CASSYTSSGVQYF.

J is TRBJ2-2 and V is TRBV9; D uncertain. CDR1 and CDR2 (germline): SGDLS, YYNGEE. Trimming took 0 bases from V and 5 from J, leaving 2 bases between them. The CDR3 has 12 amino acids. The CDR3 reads CASSVVTGELFF. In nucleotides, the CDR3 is TGTGCCAGCAGCGTAGTTACCGGGGAGCTGTTTTTT.

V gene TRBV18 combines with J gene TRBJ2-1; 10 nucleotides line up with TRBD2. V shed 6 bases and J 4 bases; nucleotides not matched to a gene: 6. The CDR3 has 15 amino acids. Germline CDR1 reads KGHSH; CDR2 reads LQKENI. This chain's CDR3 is CASSLAGVIYNEQFF. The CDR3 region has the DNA TGTGCCAGCTCCCTAGCGGGAGTCATTTACAATGAGCAGTTCTTC.

The CDR3 region is CASSSGLAGEQYF. The DNA of the CDR3 is TGTGCCAGCAGCTCCGGACTAGCTGGCGAGCAGTACTTC. This chain uses TRBV7-3 with TRBJ2-7, with TRBD2 identical over 8 bases. The germline CDR1 and CDR2 sequences are SGHTA and FQGTGA. V dropped 4 bases and J dropped 6; count of bases not matched to a gene: 5. This CDR3 has 13 residues.

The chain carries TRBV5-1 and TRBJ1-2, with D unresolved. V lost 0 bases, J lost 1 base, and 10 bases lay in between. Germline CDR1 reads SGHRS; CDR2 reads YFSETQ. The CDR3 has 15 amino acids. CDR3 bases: TGCGCCAGCAGCTTGGATACGGGCATTAACTATGGCTACACCTTC. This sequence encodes CASSLDTGINYGYTF.

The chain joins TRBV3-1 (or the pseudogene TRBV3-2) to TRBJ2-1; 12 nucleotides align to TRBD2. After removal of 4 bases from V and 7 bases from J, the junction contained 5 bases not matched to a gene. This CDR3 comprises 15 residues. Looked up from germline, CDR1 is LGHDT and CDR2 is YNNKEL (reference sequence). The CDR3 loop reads CASSLWTSGANEQFF. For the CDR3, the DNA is TGTGCCAGCAGCCTGTGGACTAGCGGGGCGAATGAGCAGTTCTTC.

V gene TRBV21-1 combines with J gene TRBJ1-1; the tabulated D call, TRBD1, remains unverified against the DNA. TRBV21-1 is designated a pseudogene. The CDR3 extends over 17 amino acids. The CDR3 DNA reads TGTGCCAGCAGCAGTGGGGACAGGGGTGTCATGAACACTGAAGCTTTCTTT. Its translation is CASSSGDRGVMNTEAFF.

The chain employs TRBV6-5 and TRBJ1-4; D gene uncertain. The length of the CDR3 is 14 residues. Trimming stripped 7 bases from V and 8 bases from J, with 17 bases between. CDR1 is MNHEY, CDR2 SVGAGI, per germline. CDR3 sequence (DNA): TGTGCCAGCACCACCGCCGTAGTGGGGGAAAAACTGTTTTTT. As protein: CASTTAVVGEKLFF.

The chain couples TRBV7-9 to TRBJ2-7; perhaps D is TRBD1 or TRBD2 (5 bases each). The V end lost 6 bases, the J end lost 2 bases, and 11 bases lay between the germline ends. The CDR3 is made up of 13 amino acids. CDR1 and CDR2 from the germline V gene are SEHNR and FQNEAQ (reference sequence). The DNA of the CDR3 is TGTGCCAGCAGTAATAGGGGACCCTACGAGCAGTACTTC. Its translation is CASSNRGPYEQYF.

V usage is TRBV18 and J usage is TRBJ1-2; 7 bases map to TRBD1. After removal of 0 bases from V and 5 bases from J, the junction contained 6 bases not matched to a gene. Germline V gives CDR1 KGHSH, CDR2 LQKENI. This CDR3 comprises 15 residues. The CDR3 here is CASSPPRDSNYGYTF. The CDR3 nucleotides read TGTGCCAGCTCACCACCGAGGGACAGCAATTATGGCTACACCTTC.

CDR3 DNA sequence: TGTGCCAGCAGCTTACGGGACATTAATTATTTGAGGGCTGAAGCTTTCTTT. Amino acid sequence: CASSLRDINYLRAEAFF. The rearrangement uses TRBV5-5 and TRBJ1-1, with D possibly matching TRBD1 (6 bases). The CDR3 loop spans 17 amino acids. Germline lookup yields CDR1 SGHKS and CDR2 YYEKEE (reference sequence). Trimming took 2 bases from V and 6 from J, leaving 23 bases between them.

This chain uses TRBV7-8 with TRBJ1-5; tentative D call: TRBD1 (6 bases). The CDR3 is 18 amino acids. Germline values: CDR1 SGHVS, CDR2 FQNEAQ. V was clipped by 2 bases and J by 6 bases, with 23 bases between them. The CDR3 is CASSLLGFPGAPGQPQHF. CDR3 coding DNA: TGTGCCAGCAGCTTATTGGGGTTCCCGGGGGCGCCTGGTCAGCCCCAGCATTTT.

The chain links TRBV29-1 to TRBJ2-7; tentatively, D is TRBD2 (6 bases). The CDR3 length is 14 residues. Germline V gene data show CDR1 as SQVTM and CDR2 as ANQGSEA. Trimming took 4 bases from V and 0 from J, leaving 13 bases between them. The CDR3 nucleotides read TGCAGCGTTGCGCGGGACGAAGGCTCCTACGAGCAGTACTTC. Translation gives CSVARDEGSYEQYF.

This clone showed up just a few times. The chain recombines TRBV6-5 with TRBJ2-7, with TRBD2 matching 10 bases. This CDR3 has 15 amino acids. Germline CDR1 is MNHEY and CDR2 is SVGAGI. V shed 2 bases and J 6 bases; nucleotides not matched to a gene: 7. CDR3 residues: CASSYPSSGSGEQYF. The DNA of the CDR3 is TGTGCCAGCAGTTACCCGTCTAGCGGGAGCGGCGAGCAGTACTTC.

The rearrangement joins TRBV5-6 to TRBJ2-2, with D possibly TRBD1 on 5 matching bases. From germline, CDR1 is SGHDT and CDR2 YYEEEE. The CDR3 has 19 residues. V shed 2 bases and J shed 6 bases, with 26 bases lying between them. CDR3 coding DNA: TGTGCCAGCAGCTTCGGCATAGGTTGGTCCGAACAGGCGGCCGGGGAGCTGTTTTTT. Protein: CASSFGIGWSEQAAGELFF.

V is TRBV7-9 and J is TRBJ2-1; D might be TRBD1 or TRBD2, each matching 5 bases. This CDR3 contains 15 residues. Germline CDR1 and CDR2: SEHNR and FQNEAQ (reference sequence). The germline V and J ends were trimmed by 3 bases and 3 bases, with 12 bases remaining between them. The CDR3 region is CASSFPEGSYNEQFF. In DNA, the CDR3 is TGTGCCAGCAGCTTCCCTGAGGGGAGCTACAATGAGCAGTTCTTC.